The TCR beta chain under discussion was sequenced for a study of metastatic and nonmetastatic thyroid tumors. At least ten counts were recorded for this clone. V dropped 0 bases and J dropped 0; count of bases not matched to a gene: 6. In germline, CDR1 is MNHNY, CDR2 SVGAGI (reference sequence). This CDR3 is built from 19 residues. TCRdb reprocessed the PCR reads using MiXCR. This sample yields roughly 25,000 clones, of which less than 15% are seen a single time; approximately 17% belongs to the top ten. Patients were all untreated before their thyroid surgery. The chain is built from TRBV6-6 and TRBJ2-7; TRBD2 agrees at 15 bases. The receptor was derived from a female donor with papillary thyroid cancer or a benign thyroid nodule (not recorded which). Some clones in this sample may be carry-over from other donors' samples. Input material: blood. The CDR3 sequence is CASSYSMRTSGRVSYEQYF. CDR3 bases: TGTGCCAGCAGTTACTCGATGCGGACTAGCGGGAGGGTCTCCTACGAGCAGTACTTC.